This is a list of T cell receptor beta chains from one sample in a study of CD8 T cells in ankylosing spondylitis. TCRdb independently ran MiXCR on the 5' RACE reads; one entry per CDR3 protein. The data contain roughly 280,000 distinct CDR3 sequences, 15% to 20% of them singletons. Sequences were obtained from blood, either unsorted or a sorted T cell fraction (not recorded which). The source is a male donor with ankylosing spondylitis or in good health (not recorded which). The CDR3 runs from the conserved cysteine through the conserved F or W. D genes are given only for firm matches. Expanded clones are given a class, and other clones once, few, many or no size at all.

j_gene	d_gene	abundance	v_gene	CDR3nt	CDR3aa
TRBJ2-3	.	many	TRBV20-1	TGCAGTGCGTCAGGGGCCGCATTCACAGATACGCAGTATTTT	CSASGAAFTDTQYF
TRBJ2-1	.	.	TRBV3-1	TGTACCAGCAGCCCCTCAAGGGACGGTGGCTGGGGGGCGAACAATGAGCAGTTCTTC	CTSSPSRDGGWGANNEQFF
TRBJ2-1	.	many	TRBV12-3/TRBV12-4	TGTGCCAGCAGTCTCCCTACTGGGCCCGGGGTTTACAATGAGCAGTTCTTC	CASSLPTGPGVYNEQFF
TRBJ1-5	.	few	TRBV12-3/TRBV12-4	TGTGCCAGCACCACAGGGAGGAGCAATCAGCCCCAGCATTTT	CASTTGRSNQPQHF
TRBJ2-5	.	few	TRBV5-1	TGCGCCAGCAGCTTCTCGCCACTCGTGGGGGTGGGAGAGACCCAGTACTTC	CASSFSPLVGVGETQYF
TRBJ2-3	.	.	TRBV5-1	TGCGCCAGCAGAGGGCTCTCCCCGGCTAGCACAGATACGCAGTATTTT	CASRGLSPASTDTQYF
TRBJ2-5	.	.	TRBV9	TGTGCCAGCAGCGTAGCACAGGGTTATGAGACCCAGTACTTC	CASSVAQGYETQYF
TRBJ1-6	.	few	TRBV13	TGTGCCAGCAGCTTAGGGGACACAAAACATACACCCCTCCACTTT	CASSLGDTKHTPLHF
TRBJ2-2	TRBD2	many	TRBV6-1	TGTGCCAGCGGACCGGCGGGGGTGACATCGAACACCGGGGAGCTGTTTTTT	CASGPAGVTSNTGELFF
TRBJ2-3	.	.	TRBV3-1	TGTGCCAGCAGCCAAGTCCCAGGGACCTGGTATTTT	CASSQVPGTWYF
TRBJ1-5	.	.	TRBV12-3/TRBV12-4	TGTGCCAGCAGTTTTGACAGGTCAAATCAGCCCCAGCATTTT	CASSFDRSNQPQHF
TRBJ2-1	.	few	TRBV5-1	TGCGCCAGCAGTCCGCAGGGCCTCTACAATGAGCAGTTCTTC	CASSPQGLYNEQFF
TRBJ2-1	.	.	TRBV28	TGTGCCAGCAGTCGTTCGAACGATGAGCAGTTCTTC	CASSRSNDEQFF
TRBJ2-2	TRBD2	.	TRBV10-3	TGTGCCATCAGTGAGTCGGGCGGGAGGGCCGCTACCGGGGAGCTGTTTTTT	CAISESGGRAATGELFF
TRBJ2-3	.	many	TRBV6-2/TRBV6-3	TGTGCCAGCAGTTACCGGGGGACAGCCACAGATACGCAGTATTTT	CASSYRGTATDTQYF
TRBJ2-5	TRBD2	few	TRBV5-4	TGTGCCAGCAGCTTGGGACTAGCGGGGGGCTCAGAGACCCAGTACTTC	CASSLGLAGGSETQYF
TRBJ2-5	.	.	TRBV20-1	TGCAGTGCTAGAAGTTTGGCAGGCCAAGAGACCCAGTACTTC	CSARSLAGQETQYF
TRBJ2-3	.	few	TRBV6-2/TRBV6-3	TGTGCCAGCAGTTACAGGGGGTCCTCAGATACGCAGTATTTT	CASSYRGSSDTQYF
TRBJ2-1	.	.	TRBV7-6	TGTGCCAGCAGCTTGGATCTCGGCAATGAGCAGTTCTTC	CASSLDLGNEQFF
TRBJ2-4	TRBD1	.	TRBV15	TGTGCCACCAGCACTCGGACAGGGTATGTGAACATTCAGTACTTC	CATSTRTGYVNIQYF
TRBJ2-5	.	.	TRBV6-5	TGTGCCAGCAGTTACGGTCCCGGGGTGGAGACCCAGTACTTC	CASSYGPGVETQYF
TRBJ1-4	.	.	TRBV5-5	TGTGCCAGCAGGCCGGGGGGCGGAAATGAAAAACTGTTTTTT	CASRPGGGNEKLFF
TRBJ2-2	.	few	TRBV9	TGTGCCAGCAGCAACGACATGGGGCGGACCGGGGAGCTGTTTTTT	CASSNDMGRTGELFF
TRBJ2-2	.	.	TRBV11-3	TGTGCCAGCAGCCTCAGGACCGGGAGGAACACCGGGGAGCTGTTTTTT	CASSLRTGRNTGELFF
TRBJ1-1	.	.	TRBV7-3	TGTGCCAGCAGCTTATACGGGGTGGACACTGAAGCTTTCTTT	CASSLYGVDTEAFF